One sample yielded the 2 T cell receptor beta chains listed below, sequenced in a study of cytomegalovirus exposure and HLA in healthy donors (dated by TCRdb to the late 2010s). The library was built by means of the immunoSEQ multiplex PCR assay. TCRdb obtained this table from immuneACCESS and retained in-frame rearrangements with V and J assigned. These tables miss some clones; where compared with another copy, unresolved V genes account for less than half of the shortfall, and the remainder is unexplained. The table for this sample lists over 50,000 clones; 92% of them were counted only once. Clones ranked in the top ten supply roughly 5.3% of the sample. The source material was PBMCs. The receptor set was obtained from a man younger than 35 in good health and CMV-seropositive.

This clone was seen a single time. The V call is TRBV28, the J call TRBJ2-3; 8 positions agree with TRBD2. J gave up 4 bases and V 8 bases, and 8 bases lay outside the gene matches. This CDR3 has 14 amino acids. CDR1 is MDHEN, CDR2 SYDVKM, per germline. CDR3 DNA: TGTGCCAGCTCTCAAGCGGGAGCCCCAGATACGCAGTATTTT. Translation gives CASSQAGAPDTQYF.

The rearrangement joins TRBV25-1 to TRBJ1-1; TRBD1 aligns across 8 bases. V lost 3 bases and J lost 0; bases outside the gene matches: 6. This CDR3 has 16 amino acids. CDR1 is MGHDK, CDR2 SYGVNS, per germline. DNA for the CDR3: TGTGCCAGCAGTGAGGCAGGGGGCAGCCTGAACACTGAAGCTTTCTTT. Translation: CASSEAGGSLNTEAFF.